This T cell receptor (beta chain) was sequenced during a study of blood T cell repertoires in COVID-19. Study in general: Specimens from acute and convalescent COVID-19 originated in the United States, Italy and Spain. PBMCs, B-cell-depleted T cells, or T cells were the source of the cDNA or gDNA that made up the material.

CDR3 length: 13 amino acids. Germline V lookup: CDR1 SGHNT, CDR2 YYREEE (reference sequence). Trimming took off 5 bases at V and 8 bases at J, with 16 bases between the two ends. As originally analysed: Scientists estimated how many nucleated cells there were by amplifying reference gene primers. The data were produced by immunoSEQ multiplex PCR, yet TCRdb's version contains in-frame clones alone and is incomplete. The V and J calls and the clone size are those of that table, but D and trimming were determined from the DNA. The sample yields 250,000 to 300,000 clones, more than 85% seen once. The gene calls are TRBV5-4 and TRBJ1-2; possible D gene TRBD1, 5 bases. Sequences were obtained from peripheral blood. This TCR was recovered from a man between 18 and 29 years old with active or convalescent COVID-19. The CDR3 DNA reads TGTGCCAGCAGTAAGGTCCAGGGTGGCGGCTACACCTTC. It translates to CASSKVQGGGYTF.